Following are 9 T cell receptor beta chains from one sample sequenced in a study of OX40 agonist ivuxolimab in advanced cancers. Data came from immunoSEQ multiplex PCR; TCRdb stores just in-frame clones and leaves some out. The sample holds 60,000 to 90,000 clones; about four fifths are singletons and the top ten take about 0.71%. The sample in question was CD4+ or CD8+ T cells sorted from blood, obtained in a trial of the OX40 agonist ivuxolimab. The receptors were gathered from an adult with an advanced solid tumor such as melanoma, head and neck, liver or kidney cancer.

J is TRBJ1-1 and V is TRBV29-1; possible D gene TRBD1, 5 bases. Looked up from germline, CDR1 is SQVTM and CDR2 is ANQGSEA. The CDR3 is 15 amino acids. Trimming removed 6 bases from V and 0 bases from J, with 17 bases in between. CDR3 sequence: CSVTMTASMNTEAFF. CDR3 sequence (DNA): TGCAGCGTCACGATGACAGCCTCTATGAACACTGAAGCTTTCTTT.

The table lists this clone with a few counts. The chain combines TRBV6-5 with TRBJ1-1, with a possible D match to TRBD1 (6 bases). Trimming cost V 0 bases and J 6 bases, with 17 bases left between them. Per the germline V gene, CDR1 is MNHEY and CDR2 is SVGAGI. CDR3 size: 16 residues. The CDR3 loop reads CASSYSHRGARAEAFF. The CDR3, as DNA: TGTGCCAGCAGTTACTCTCACCGGGGGGCTCGCGCTGAAGCTTTCTTT.

The count of this clone is one. The chain has TRBV18 and TRBJ2-7; D not resolved. The CDR3 loop spans 15 amino acids. Trimming stripped 0 bases from V and 0 bases from J, with 9 bases between. The germline gives CDR1 KGHSH, CDR2 LQKENI. CDR3 nucleotide sequence: TGTGCCAGCTCACCACCCGAGCGACCCTCCTACGAGCAGTACTTC. Protein sequence: CASSPPERPSYEQYF.

The rearrangement links TRBV7-3 to TRBJ2-5, with TRBD2 identical over 7 bases. CDR3 length: 16 residues. Trimming removed 0 bases from V and 4 bases from J; junction bases left unmatched: 8. Germline CDR1 SGHTA, CDR2 FQGTGA. The CDR3: CASSLTGRAPVETQYF. In DNA form, the CDR3 reads TGTGCCAGCAGCTTAACAGGGAGGGCCCCGGTAGAGACCCAGTACTTC.

The chain has TRBV11-1 and TRBJ2-1, with D perhaps given as TRBD1 or TRBD2 (5 bases each). The CDR3 is 17 residues long. The V end was cut by 6 bases, the J end by 5 bases, with 23 bases between. Germline assignment: CDR1 SGHAT and CDR2 FQDESV (reference sequence). CDR3 sequence (DNA): TGTGCCAGCAGGAAATCTCGGGACGGTGGTGGCCACAATGAGCAGTTCTTC. Residues: CASRKSRDGGGHNEQFF.

This chain joins TRBV5-4 and TRBJ2-2, with D possibly being TRBD2 (5 bases). The ends were cut back, 3 bases at V and 1 base at J, with 13 bases in the middle. Germline V gene lookup returns CDR1 SGHNT and CDR2 YYREEE (reference sequence). The CDR3 runs 16 residues. The chain's CDR3 is CASSSKTTRNTGELFF. In DNA, the CDR3 is TGTGCCAGCAGCTCGAAAACCACTAGGAACACCGGGGAGCTGTTTTTT. The whole variable domain, remainder taken from reference TRBV5-4 and TRBJ2-2, is ETGVTQSPTHLIKTRGQQVTLRCSSQSGHNTVSWYQQALGQGPQFIFQYYREEENGRGNFPPRFSGLQFPNYSSELNVNALELDDSALYLCASSSKTTRNTGELFFGEGSRLTVL.

The CDR3: CATAQGNPYEQYF. CDR3 sequence (DNA): TGTGCCACTGCACAGGGAAATCCCTACGAGCAGTACTTC. The gene calls are TRBV10-3 and TRBJ2-7, with D maybe TRBD1 (6 bases). The germline gives CDR1 ENHRY, CDR2 SYGVKD. The V gene lost 10 bases and the J gene lost 2 bases, with 15 bases spanning the gap. The CDR3 is 13 residues long.

The chain has TRBV18 and TRBJ2-7; unclear D gene. CDR1 is KGHSH and CDR2 is LQKENI in the germline V gene. V dropped 0 bases and J dropped 0 bases, with 6 bases sitting between them. This CDR3 is 14 amino acids long. CDR3 residues: CASSPPGSSYEQYF. The DNA of the CDR3 is TGTGCCAGCTCACCACCGGGTAGCTCCTACGAGCAGTACTTC. The full variable domain, completed using reference TRBV18 and TRBJ2-7, is NAGVMQNPRHLVRRRGQEARLRCSPMKGHSHVYWYRQLPEEGLKFMVYLQKENIIDESGMPKERFSAEFPKEGPSILRIQQVVRGDSAAYFCASSPPGSSYEQYFGPGTRLTVT.

The chain couples TRBV28 to TRBJ2-1; D is unresolved. Germline V gene lookup returns CDR1 MDHEN and CDR2 SYDVKM. Trimming pared 7 bases from V and 4 bases from J, leaving 14 bases between. The CDR3 totals 14 residues. CDR3 bases: TGTGCCAGCACCCTGGTAGGGTTGTACAATGAGCAGTTCTTC. It specifies CASTLVGLYNEQFF.